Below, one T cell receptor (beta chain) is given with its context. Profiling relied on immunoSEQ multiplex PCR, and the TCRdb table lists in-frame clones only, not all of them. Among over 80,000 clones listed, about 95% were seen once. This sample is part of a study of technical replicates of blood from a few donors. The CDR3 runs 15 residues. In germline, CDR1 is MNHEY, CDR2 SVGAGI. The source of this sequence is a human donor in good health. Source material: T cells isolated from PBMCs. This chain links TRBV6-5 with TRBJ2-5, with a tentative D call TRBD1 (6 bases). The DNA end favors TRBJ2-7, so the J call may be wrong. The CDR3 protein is CASSWTSDRSYEQYF. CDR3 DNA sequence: TGTGCCAGCAGCTGGACCTCGGACAGATCCTACGAGCAGTACTTC.